This T cell receptor (beta chain) was sequenced during a study of technical replicates of blood from a few donors. This clone occurred a few times. This CDR3 is also generated by other DNA sequences in the sample. The data were produced by immunoSEQ multiplex PCR, yet TCRdb's version contains in-frame clones alone and is incomplete. The data show around 67,000 clones, with approximately 86% seen just once and 4.5% to 5.5% held by the top ten. Germline V gene data show CDR1 as LGHNA and CDR2 as YSLEER. The V end lost 0 bases, the J end lost 1 base, and 10 bases lay between the germline ends. This CDR3 is built from 15 residues.

The chain recombines TRBV4-3 with TRBJ2-7; possible D gene TRBD1, 6 bases. The receptor was derived from a human donor in good health. Some clones in this sample may be carry-over from other donors' samples. Sample: PBMCs. This CDR3 reads CASSQDQRGSYEQYF. In DNA form, the CDR3 reads TGCGCCAGCAGCCAAGACCAGAGGGGGTCCTACGAGCAGTACTTC.